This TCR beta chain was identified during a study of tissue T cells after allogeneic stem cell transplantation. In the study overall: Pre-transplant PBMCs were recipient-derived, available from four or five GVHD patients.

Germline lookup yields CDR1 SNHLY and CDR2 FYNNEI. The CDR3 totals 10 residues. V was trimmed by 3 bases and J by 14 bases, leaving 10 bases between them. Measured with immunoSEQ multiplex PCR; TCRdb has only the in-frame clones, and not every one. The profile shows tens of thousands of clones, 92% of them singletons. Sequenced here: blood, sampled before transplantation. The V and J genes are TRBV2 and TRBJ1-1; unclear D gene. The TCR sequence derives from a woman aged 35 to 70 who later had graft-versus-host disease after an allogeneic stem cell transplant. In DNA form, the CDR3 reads TGTGCCAGCAGTGAGACCGTTTCCTTCTTT. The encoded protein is CASSETVSFF.